This T cell receptor beta chain was recorded in a study of blood T cell repertoires in COVID-19. Assay used: immunoSEQ multiplex PCR; TCRdb lists only in-frame clones, some missing. The sample includes around 140,000 clones, over 80% of them seen just once. The sequence derives from a man aged 45-60 years with active COVID-19. The sample was peripheral blood.

DNA of the CDR3: TGTGCCAGCAGCGTAATCAGCGGGGGCGGGGAGACCCAGTACTTC. Residues: CASSVISGGGETQYF. This chain uses TRBV9 with TRBJ2-5; 8 positions agree with TRBD2. This CDR3 contains 15 residues. Looked up from germline, CDR1 is SGDLS and CDR2 is YYNGEE. Trimming took 1 base from V and 5 from J; bases not matched to a gene: 7.